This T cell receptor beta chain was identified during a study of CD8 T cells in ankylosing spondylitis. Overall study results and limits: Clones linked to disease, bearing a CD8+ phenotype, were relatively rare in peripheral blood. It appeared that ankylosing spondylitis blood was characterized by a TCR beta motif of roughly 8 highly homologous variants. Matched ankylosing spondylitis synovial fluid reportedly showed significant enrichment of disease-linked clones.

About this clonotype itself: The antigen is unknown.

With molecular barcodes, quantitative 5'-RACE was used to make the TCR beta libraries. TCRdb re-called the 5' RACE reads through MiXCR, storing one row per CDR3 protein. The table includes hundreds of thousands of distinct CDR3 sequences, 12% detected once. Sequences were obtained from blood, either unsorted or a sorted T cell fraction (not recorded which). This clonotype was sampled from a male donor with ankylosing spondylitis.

The CDR3 protein is CSALSPTDTQYF. The CDR3 nucleotides are TGCAGTGCTTTGAGTCCCACAGATACGCAGTATTTT. The rearrangement links TRBV20-1 to TRBJ2-3; D is undetermined. V gave up 5 bases and J gave up 2 bases, with 8 bases separating them. Germline CDR1 and CDR2: DFQATT and SNEGSKA (reference sequence). There are 12 residues in the CDR3.